This TCR beta chain emerged from a study of blood T cell repertoires in COVID-19 (dated by TCRdb to 2020 to 2022). Looking at the study overall: Collaborator samples came from the United States, Italy and Spain and covered acute and convalescent phases of COVID-19. The prospective study material was composed of cDNA or gDNA derived from T cells, B-cell-depleted T cells, or PBMCs. Subjects who had been exposed to COVID-19, were actively infected with it, or had recovered from it provided the deeply sampled blood TCRbeta repertoires that made up the dataset. The repertoires were made available in a free public database intended to serve as a resource for research on the immune response to SARS-CoV-2. Samples came from the ongoing ImmuneRACE study (first 160 participants) plus 1,254 subjects from 6 global collaborators. A de-identified subject ID, COVID-19 status, age in years and sex were almost always included in the sample metadata. HLA class I and class II types, where available, came from metadata supplied by the sample provider rather than from assay-based typing.

Note on this clone: Its antigen is still unknown. Per-base qualities were not stored, and no clone one base away is much larger.

In Seattle, one collaborating source enrolled patients while the infection was active and tracked those patients longitudinally over the course of disease. Each collaborating institution followed its own protocols to collect whole blood in K2EDTA tubes. For TCRbeta analysis, collaborators shipped samples as frozen whole blood, isolated PBMCs, or DNA extracted from either of those sample types. Per the germline V gene, SGDLS is the CDR1 and YYNGEE is the CDR2. V loses 3 bases of germline sequence and J loses 1 base, and the interval between the two ends is 13 bases. The CDR3 numbers 16 residues from cysteine through phenylalanine. CDR3 DNA only is kept here, 48 bases in frame from base 1. Broader findings and caveats from the paper: The amount of clinical and demographic metadata varied by source and participant and was provided uncurated.

The immunoSEQ Assay, a bias-controlled multiplex PCR, was used to amplify TCRbeta CDR3 regions from genomic DNA. The published analysis was carried out like this. Within the assay, amplification of reference gene primers was used to estimate how many nucleated cells each sample contained. To quantify the absolute abundance of each unique TCRbeta CDR3 rearrangement, sequence reads were collapsed and filtered. For each sample, productive Simpson clonality was calculated as the square root of Simpson's diversity index over productive rearrangements. In TCRdb, the immuneACCESS table is reduced to in-frame sequences with V and J assigned. These tables do not hold every clone; where another copy was compared, an unresolved V gene accounts for under half, and the others remain unexplained. V and J calls and clone size follow that table, whereas D and trimming were derived from the DNA. This sample is represented by 150,000 to 200,000 clones; approximately 80% of them were singletons. The ten largest clones add up to around 7% of the sample.

The sequencing sample was made of peripheral blood. This sequence was found in a woman aged 35 to 49 with COVID-19, enrolled during active disease. The rearranged chain carries TRBV9 and TRBJ2-2, and TRBD2 may be the D gene, going by 5 matching bases. The DNA reads as follows: TGTGCCAGCAGCGCAACCGGGATAGAGAACACCGGGGAGCTGTTTTTT. Translated, this is CASSATGIENTGELFF.